This entry describes one T cell receptor beta chain. TCRdb re-called the 5' RACE reads and catalogs CDR3 proteins one per entry, DNA excluded. The sample has approximately 110,000 distinct CDR3 sequences. The sample comes from a study of T cells expressing NK-cell markers. The CDR3 contains 14 residues. This chain links TRBV12-3 or TRBV12-4 with TRBJ1-5; as DNA is missing, the TRBD1 call by TCRdb cannot be tested. Sequencing used blood T cells: a sorted CD56 or NKG2C T cell subset, CD4+ or CD8+ T cells, or bulk PBMC T cells (not recorded which). The receptor comes from a woman between 18 and 69 years old in good health. The CDR3: CASTSTREDEPQHF.